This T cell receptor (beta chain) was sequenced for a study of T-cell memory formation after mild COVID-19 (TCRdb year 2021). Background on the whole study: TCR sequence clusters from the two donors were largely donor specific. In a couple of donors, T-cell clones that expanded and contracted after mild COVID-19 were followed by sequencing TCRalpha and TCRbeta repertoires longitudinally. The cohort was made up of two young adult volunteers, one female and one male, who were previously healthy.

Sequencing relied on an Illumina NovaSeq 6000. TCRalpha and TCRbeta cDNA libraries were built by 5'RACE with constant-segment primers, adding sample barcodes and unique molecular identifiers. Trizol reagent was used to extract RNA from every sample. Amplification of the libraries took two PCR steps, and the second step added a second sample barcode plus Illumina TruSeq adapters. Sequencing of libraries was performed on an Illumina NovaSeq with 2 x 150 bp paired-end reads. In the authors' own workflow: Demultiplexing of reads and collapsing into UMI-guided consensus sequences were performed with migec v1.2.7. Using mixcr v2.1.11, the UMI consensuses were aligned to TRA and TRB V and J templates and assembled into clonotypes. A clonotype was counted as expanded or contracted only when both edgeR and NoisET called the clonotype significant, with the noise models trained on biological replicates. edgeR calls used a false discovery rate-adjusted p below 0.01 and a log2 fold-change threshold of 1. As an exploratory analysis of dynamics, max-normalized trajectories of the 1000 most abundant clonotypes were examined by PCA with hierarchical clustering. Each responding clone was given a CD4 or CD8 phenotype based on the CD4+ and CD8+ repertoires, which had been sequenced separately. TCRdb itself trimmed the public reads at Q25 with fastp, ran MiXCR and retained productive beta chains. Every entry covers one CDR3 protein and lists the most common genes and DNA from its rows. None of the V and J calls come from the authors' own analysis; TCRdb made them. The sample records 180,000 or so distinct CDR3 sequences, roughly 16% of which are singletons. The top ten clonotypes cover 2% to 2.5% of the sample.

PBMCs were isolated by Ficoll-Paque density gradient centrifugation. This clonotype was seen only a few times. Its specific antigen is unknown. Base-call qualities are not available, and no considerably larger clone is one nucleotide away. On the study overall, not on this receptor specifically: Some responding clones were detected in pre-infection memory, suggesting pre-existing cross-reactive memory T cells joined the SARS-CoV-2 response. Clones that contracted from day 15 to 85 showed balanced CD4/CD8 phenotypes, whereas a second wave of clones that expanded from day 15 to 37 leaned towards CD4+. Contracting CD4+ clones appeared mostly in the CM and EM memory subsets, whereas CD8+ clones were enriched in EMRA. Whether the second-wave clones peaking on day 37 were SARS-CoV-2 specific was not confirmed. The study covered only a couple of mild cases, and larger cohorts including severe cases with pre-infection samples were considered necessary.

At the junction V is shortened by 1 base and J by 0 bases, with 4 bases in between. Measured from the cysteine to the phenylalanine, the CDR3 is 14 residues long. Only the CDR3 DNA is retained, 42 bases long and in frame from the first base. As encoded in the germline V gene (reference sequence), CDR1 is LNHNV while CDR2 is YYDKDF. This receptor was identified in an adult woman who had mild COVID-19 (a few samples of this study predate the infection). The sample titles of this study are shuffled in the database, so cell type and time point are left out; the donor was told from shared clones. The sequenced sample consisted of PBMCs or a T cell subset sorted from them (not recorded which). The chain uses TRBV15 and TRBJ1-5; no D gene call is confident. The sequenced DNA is TGTGCCACCAGCAGAGTAGGTAGCAATCAGCCCCAGCATTTT. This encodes CATSRVGSNQPQHF.